One TCR beta chain is described in this entry. Libraries were prepared by immunoSEQ multiplex PCR; TCRdb keeps only in-frame clonotypes and omits some of them. The table shows 250,000 to 300,000 clones, with approximately 89% occurring only once. Participant reports of clinical history set cohort assignment. Cohort 3 donors were reported recovered after two negative PCRs, clearance, or symptom resolution. This sample was taken from a study of blood T cell repertoires in COVID-19. Study overall: Researchers got acute and convalescent COVID-19 samples from the United States, Italy and Spain.

The CDR3 length is 16 residues. Germline V lookup: CDR1 SGHNT, CDR2 YENEEA. The trim removed 9 bases at V and 1 base at J, leaving 12 bases unmatched. The source material was PBMCs or T cells enriched from blood (not recorded which). The chain joins TRBV11-3 to TRBJ1-1; 9 bases map to TRBD1. The receptor's source is an older woman who had recovered from COVID-19. The CDR3 reads CARGQGLRDKNTEAFF. The CDR3 DNA follows: TGTGCCAGAGGACAGGGGTTAAGGGACAAGAACACTGAAGCTTTCTTT.